Included here is one T cell receptor (beta chain) sequence, with context. Its cognate antigen is unknown. This sample was taken from a study of STAT3 mutations in large granular lymphocyte leukemia. Study-wide points: Every T-LGLL patient had at least one immunodominant TCRbeta clonotype. TCR clonotype switching after therapy occurred in about 30% of the 18 patients.

The CDR3 runs 15 residues. Germline lookup yields CDR1 SGHDT and CDR2 YYEEEE. V lost 0 bases, J lost 7 bases, and 6 bases stayed unmatched. This table comes from immunoSEQ multiplex PCR, and its TCRdb copy is limited to in-frame clones, with some not included. The sample lists about 15,000 clones; roughly four fifths were seen once. The clonotype was recovered from a man aged 45-65 years with T-cell large granular lymphocyte leukemia. Some clones in this sample may be carry-over from other donors' samples. The sequenced sample consisted of peripheral blood mononuclear cells. V and J are TRBV5-6 and TRBJ2-1, with 8 positions matching TRBD1. CDR3 bases: TGTGCCAGCAGCTTGGTGGCAGGGGGCACGAATGAGCAGTTCTTC. This codes for CASSLVAGGTNEQFF.